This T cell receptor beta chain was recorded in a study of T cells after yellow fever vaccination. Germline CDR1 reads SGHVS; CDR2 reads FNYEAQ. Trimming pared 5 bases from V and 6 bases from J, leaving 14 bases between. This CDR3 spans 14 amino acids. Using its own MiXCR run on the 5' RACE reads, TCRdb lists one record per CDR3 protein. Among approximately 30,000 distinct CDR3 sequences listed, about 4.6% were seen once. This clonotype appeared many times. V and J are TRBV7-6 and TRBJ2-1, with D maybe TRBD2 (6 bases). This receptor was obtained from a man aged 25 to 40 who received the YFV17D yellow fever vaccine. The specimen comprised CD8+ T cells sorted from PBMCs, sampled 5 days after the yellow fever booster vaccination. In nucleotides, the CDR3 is TGTGCCAGCAGCCCTACAATTAGCGGCAATGAGCAGTTCTTC. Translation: CASSPTISGNEQFF.